What follows are 9 T cell receptor beta chains derived from one specimen sequenced in a study of somatic mutations in cytotoxic T cells in rheumatoid arthritis. Profiling relied on immunoSEQ multiplex PCR, and the TCRdb table lists in-frame clones only, not all of them. Of fewer than 20,000 clones in the sample, around 82% were seen once. Material for sequencing was CD8+ T cells sorted from blood. These receptors were obtained from a woman aged 50 to 60 with rheumatoid arthritis.

This chain uses TRBV7-9 with TRBJ2-1; TRBD1 matches 10 bases. The trim removed 5 bases at V and 3 bases at J, leaving 10 bases unmatched. Germline V gives CDR1 SEHNR, CDR2 FQNEAQ (reference sequence). This CDR3 contains 17 residues. The CDR3 DNA is TGTGCCAGCAGCCATAGTGGGACAGGGGCAGACTACAATGAGCAGTTCTTC. Amino acids: CASSHSGTGADYNEQFF.

The V and J genes are TRBV11-2 and TRBJ1-1, with TRBD1 as a possible D gene (5 bases). Germline loops: CDR1 SGHAT, CDR2 FQNNGV. This CDR3 region has 16 residues. The V gene lost 3 bases and the J gene lost 3 bases, with 17 bases spanning the gap. The CDR3 DNA follows: TGTGCCAGCAGCTTGGGACCGGGGGTGGGGGACACTGAAGCTTTCTTT. The encoded protein is CASSLGPGVGDTEAFF. Using reference TRBV11-2 and TRBJ1-1 for the parts outside the CDR3, the full variable domain is EAGVAQSPRYKIIEKRQSVAFWCNPISGHATLYWYQQILGQGPKLLIQFQNNGVVDDSQLPKDRFSAERLKGVDSTLKIQPAKLEDSAVYLCASSLGPGVGDTEAFFGQGTRLTVV.

The chain combines TRBV4-2 with TRBJ1-2; D possibly corresponds to TRBD1 (5 bases). Germline assignment: CDR1 LGHNA and CDR2 YNFKEQ. V was cut by 0 bases and J by 6 bases, with 11 bases left in between. CDR3 size: 14 residues. The CDR3 reads CASSQEGVPNGYTF. CDR3 bases: TGTGCCAGCAGCCAAGAAGGGGTTCCAAATGGCTACACCTTC.

This chain joins TRBV14 and TRBJ2-5; unclear D gene. V was shortened by 2 bases and J by 5 bases, with 9 bases between the two germline ends. Germline V gene lookup returns CDR1 SGHDN and CDR2 FVKESK. The CDR3 runs 13 residues. The CDR3 coding sequence is TGTGCCAGCAGCCAACTGGGCTTGGAGACCCAGTACTTC. Amino acids: CASSQLGLETQYF.

The genes are TRBV27 and TRBJ2-7; 12 bases fit TRBD1. The CDR3 is 16 residues long. The germline V gene encodes CDR1 MNHEY and CDR2 SMNVEV (reference sequence). The V gene end was trimmed by 5 bases and the J gene end by 7 bases; junction bases not matched to a gene: 12. The CDR3 spells CASSPNGDRGREEQYF. The CDR3 DNA sequence: TGTGCCAGCAGTCCCAACGGGGACAGGGGGCGCGAAGAGCAGTACTTC.

The V and J genes are TRBV7-9 and TRBJ1-4, with 10 bases fitting TRBD1. Trimming removed 5 bases from V and 5 bases from J; junction bases left unmatched: 8. The CDR3 is made up of 16 amino acids. Per germline, CDR1 SEHNR and CDR2 FQNEAQ (reference sequence). CDR3 sequence (DNA): TGTGCCAGCAGCGACCGGGACAGGGGTCTCAATGAAAAACTGTTTTTT. Protein sequence: CASSDRDRGLNEKLFF.

V and J are TRBV4-2 and TRBJ2-7; D unresolved. CDR3 length: 11 residues. The V gene's germline CDR1 is LGHNA and CDR2 YNFKEQ. V dropped 2 bases and J dropped 3 bases, with 2 bases sitting between them. CDR3: CASSQNYEQYF. In DNA form, the CDR3 reads TGTGCCAGCAGCCAAAACTACGAGCAGTACTTC.

This clone has just a few counts. The CDR3 loop is CASSLSTPGYTF. CDR3 bases: TGTGCCAGCAGCTTAAGCACACCTGGCTACACCTTC. The chain uses TRBV7-9 and TRBJ1-2; D is unresolved. Germline-derived CDR1 and CDR2 are SEHNR and FQNEAQ (reference sequence). The CDR3 length is 12 residues. Trimming removed 2 bases at V and 7 bases at J, with 8 bases between.

The CDR3 region has the DNA TGTGCCAGCAGGATACACGGGACGTTTAGCAATCAGCCCCAGCATTTT. Amino acids: CASRIHGTFSNQPQHF. V gene TRBV7-2 combines with J gene TRBJ1-5; weak D call: TRBD1 (5 bases). Germline V gives CDR1 SGHTA, CDR2 FQGNSA. V shed 6 bases and J shed 0 bases, with 15 bases lying between them. This CDR3 comprises 16 residues.